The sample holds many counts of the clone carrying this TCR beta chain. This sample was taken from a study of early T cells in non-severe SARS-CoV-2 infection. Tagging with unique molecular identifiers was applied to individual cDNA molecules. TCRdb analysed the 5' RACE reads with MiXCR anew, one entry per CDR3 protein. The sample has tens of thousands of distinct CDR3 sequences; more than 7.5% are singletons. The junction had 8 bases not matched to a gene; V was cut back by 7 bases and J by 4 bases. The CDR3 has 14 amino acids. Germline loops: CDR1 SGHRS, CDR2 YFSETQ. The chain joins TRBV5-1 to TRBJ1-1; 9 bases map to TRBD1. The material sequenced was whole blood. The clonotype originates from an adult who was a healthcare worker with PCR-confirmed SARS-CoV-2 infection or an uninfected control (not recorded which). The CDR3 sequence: CASGITGGGTEAFF. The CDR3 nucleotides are TGCGCCAGCGGGATTACAGGGGGCGGCACTGAAGCTTTCTTT.